A selection of T cell receptor beta chains follows, all from one sample in a study of blood T cell repertoires in COVID-19. Profiled with immunoSEQ multiplex PCR; TCRdb holds only in-frame clones, not every one. Of a few hundred thousand clones in the sample, approximately 82% are singletons; the top ten hold about 3.4%. Input material: peripheral blood. Source of these receptors: a woman younger than 35 with acute or convalescent COVID-19. Each CDR3 is given with its conserved first and last residue. A D gene is named only where the DNA matches it firmly.

V: TRBV7-9
D: TRBD2
J: TRBJ2-7
CDR3: CASSPTGGISSYEQYF

V: TRBV5-4
D: -
J: TRBJ2-7
CDR3: CASSLNGRGSYEQYF

V: TRBV10-3
D: -
J: TRBJ2-7
CDR3: CAISEDDRYEQYF

V: TRBV6-1
D: -
J: TRBJ2-5
CDR3: CASSEGVRYQETQYF

V: TRBV18
D: TRBD2
J: TRBJ2-7
CDR3: CASSPPSGSVYEQYF

V: TRBV7-9
D: -
J: TRBJ2-1
CDR3: CASSRTNEQFF

V: TRBV6-6
D: TRBD2
J: TRBJ2-1
CDR3: CASSYVASGILEQFF

V: TRBV19
D: -
J: TRBJ2-1
CDR3: CASSMDYSYNEQFF

V: TRBV29-1
D: TRBD1
J: TRBJ2-7
CDR3: CSVAGTGGYEQYF

V: TRBV15
D: -
J: TRBJ2-3
CDR3: CATSRETGATDTQYF

V: TRBV5-8
D: TRBD1
J: TRBJ2-7
CDR3: CASSGGTGKGGEQYF

V: TRBV13
D: TRBD1
J: TRBJ2-7
CDR3: CASSSWDRGGEQYF

V: TRBV9
D: TRBD2
J: TRBJ2-5
CDR3: CASSSRTSARETQYF

V: TRBV5-1
D: TRBD1
J: TRBJ1-5
CDR3: CASSYTTGSHQPQHF

V: TRBV27
D: TRBD1
J: TRBJ2-1
CDR3: CASSLDRGSEQFF

V: TRBV2
D: -
J: TRBJ1-1
CDR3: CASSPRGGNTEAFF

V: TRBV29-1
D: TRBD1
J: TRBJ1-6
CDR3: CSAMTGENNSPLHF

V: TRBV30
D: TRBD2
J: TRBJ2-1
CDR3: CAWSVLAGAEQFF

V: TRBV11-3
D: TRBD1
J: TRBJ1-1
CDR3: CASSHPGTANTEAFF

V: TRBV3-1/TRBV3-2
D: -
J: TRBJ2-7
CDR3: CASSQSHSTYEQYF

V: TRBV30
D: -
J: TRBJ1-6
CDR3: CAWSATGLNSPLHF

V: TRBV6-2/TRBV6-3
D: TRBD2
J: TRBJ2-3
CDR3: CASSYPLSGRSDTQYF

V: TRBV18
D: -
J: TRBJ1-6
CDR3: CASSAQGLPEISPLHF

V: TRBV2
D: -
J: TRBJ2-1
CDR3: CASSLLADLSYNEQFF

V: TRBV6-6
D: TRBD1
J: TRBJ1-4
CDR3: CASSDRGPNEKLFF

V: TRBV4-3
D: -
J: TRBJ1-2
CDR3: CASSQSQDINYGYTF

V: TRBV19
D: TRBD1
J: TRBJ1-1
CDR3: CASSTRDRGQMGTEAFF

V: TRBV28
D: -
J: TRBJ1-6
CDR3: CASSLLVVNSPLHF

V: TRBV19
D: TRBD1
J: TRBJ2-3
CDR3: CASSYPDRGSTDTQYF

V: TRBV10-2
D: -
J: TRBJ2-5
CDR3: CASSDPGRGAQETQYF

V: TRBV9
D: -
J: TRBJ1-6
CDR3: CASSAQGSDNSPLHF

V: TRBV19
D: TRBD2
J: TRBJ2-4
CDR3: CASSVRLAAAKNIQYF

V: TRBV2
D: -
J: TRBJ2-2
CDR3: CASSEQQPDNGELFF

V: TRBV28
D: TRBD1
J: TRBJ1-5
CDR3: CASSLFRDSFGQPQHF

V: TRBV14
D: -
J: TRBJ1-2
CDR3: CASSLQGFGYGYTF

V: TRBV29-1
D: -
J: TRBJ2-1
CDR3: CSVREFGNEQFF

V: TRBV7-9
D: -
J: TRBJ1-2
CDR3: CASTLTGNYGYTF

V: TRBV27
D: -
J: TRBJ2-3
CDR3: CASSLAVTDTQYF

V: TRBV14
D: -
J: TRBJ2-1
CDR3: CASSQARTINNEQFF

V: TRBV5-4
D: TRBD2
J: TRBJ2-7
CDR3: CASSVSGSMGYEQYF

V: TRBV7-9
D: -
J: TRBJ1-2
CDR3: CASSFGARYGYTF

V: TRBV4-3
D: TRBD2
J: TRBJ2-2
CDR3: CASSQGPSGSASGELFF

V: TRBV30
D: -
J: TRBJ2-2
CDR3: CACAGAGTGELFF

V: TRBV6-1
D: -
J: TRBJ2-3
CDR3: CASSEVLDTQYF

V: TRBV7-8
D: -
J: TRBJ2-7
CDR3: CASSLATGGAYEQYF

V: TRBV5-8
D: -
J: TRBJ1-3
CDR3: CASSYYSGNTIYF

V: TRBV27
D: -
J: TRBJ1-5
CDR3: CASSTRGGQPQHF

V: TRBV6-2/TRBV6-3
D: TRBD1
J: TRBJ1-1
CDR3: CASIPGTANTEAFF

V: TRBV6-5
D: -
J: TRBJ1-5
CDR3: CATKRYRDGNQPQHF

V: TRBV18
D: -
J: TRBJ2-1
CDR3: CASSPPVGGLGNEQFF

V: TRBV9
D: -
J: TRBJ2-1
CDR3: CASSPQGGDWNEQFF

V: TRBV5-6
D: TRBD1
J: TRBJ1-2
CDR3: CASSRTGGPDGYTF

V: TRBV4-2
D: -
J: TRBJ2-7
CDR3: CASSPAKTLEQYF

V: TRBV5-1
D: -
J: TRBJ2-7
CDR3: CASSLALGDEQYF